What follows are 10 T cell receptor beta chains derived from one specimen sequenced in a study of cytomegalovirus exposure and HLA in healthy donors. PCR primers comprised 60 Vbeta and 13 Jbeta primers. Produced via immunoSEQ multiplex PCR; TCRdb's table is partial and in-frame only. The sample yields over 150,000 clones, more than 70% seen once. Sequencing was done on a sample of PBMCs. These receptors all stem from a man between 60 and 75 years old in good health and CMV-seronegative.

This clone was counted between two and nine times. The V and J genes are TRBV28 and TRBJ2-7; D call uncertain. This CDR3 is 13 amino acids long. The V gene's germline CDR1 is MDHEN and CDR2 SYDVKM. The germline V and J ends were trimmed by 1 base and 4 bases, with 8 bases remaining between them. CDR3 nucleotides: TGTGCCAGCAGTTTATCTGTCTATTACGAGCAGTACTTC. Encoded protein: CASSLSVYYEQYF.

V usage is TRBV6-1 and J usage is TRBJ2-7; a possible D gene is TRBD1 (5 bases). The CDR3 consists of 14 residues. Trimming left V 6 bases short and J 1 base short, with 13 bases between. In germline, CDR1 is MNHNS, CDR2 SASEGT. The CDR3 spells CASSLGRVSYEQYF. The CDR3, as DNA: TGTGCCAGCAGCCTCGGCAGGGTGTCCTACGAGCAGTACTTC.

V is TRBV19 and J is TRBJ2-5, with 9 bases matching TRBD2. Per germline, CDR1 LNHDA and CDR2 SQIVND (reference sequence). The CDR3 totals 16 residues. V lost 0 bases, J lost 6 bases, and 8 bases stayed unmatched. CDR3: CASSIDGAGGLKTQYF. The CDR3 region has the DNA TGTGCCAGTAGTATAGATGGCGCGGGGGGGCTAAAGACCCAGTACTTC. Drawing the rest from reference TRBV19 and TRBJ2-5, the complete variable domain is DGGITQSPKYLFRKEGQNVTLSCEQNLNHDAMYWYRQDPGQGLRLIYYSQIVNDFQKGDIAEGYSVSREKKESFPLTVTSAQKNPTAFYLCASSIDGAGGLKTQYFGPGTRLLVL.

The chain combines TRBV19 with TRBJ1-2, with unresolved D. Germline V lookup: CDR1 LNHDA, CDR2 SQIVND (reference sequence). Trimming removed 3 bases at V and 2 bases at J, with 10 bases between. The CDR3 consists of 14 residues. The CDR3: CASSMQERNYGYTF. CDR3 DNA: TGTGCCAGTAGTATGCAGGAAAGAAACTATGGCTACACCTTC. The complete variable domain, with remaining parts taken from reference TRBV19 and TRBJ1-2, reads DGGITQSPKYLFRKEGQNVTLSCEQNLNHDAMYWYRQDPGQGLRLIYYSQIVNDFQKGDIAEGYSVSREKKESFPLTVTSAQKNPTAFYLCASSMQERNYGYTFGSGTRLTVV.

V gene TRBV15 combines with J gene TRBJ2-7; weak D call: TRBD2 (5 bases). The V gene lost 0 bases and the J gene lost 9 bases, with 21 bases spanning the gap. Germline V gives CDR1 LNHNV, CDR2 YYDKDF (reference sequence). The CDR3 has 16 residues. The chain's CDR3 is CATSRDWELTGVGQYF. The CDR3 DNA reads as TGTGCCACCAGCAGAGATTGGGAGCTCACCGGCGTAGGGCAGTACTTC.

The CDR3 is CASSSRGPDTQYF. The CDR3 DNA reads as TGTGCCAGCAGCTCGAGGGGGCCAGATACGCAGTATTTT. This chain uses TRBV7-9 with TRBJ2-3; 7 positions agree with TRBD1. J gave up 4 bases and V 4 bases, and 2 bases lay outside the gene matches. CDR1 SEHNR and CDR2 FQNEAQ come from the germline V gene (reference sequence). CDR3 length equals 13 residues.

The CDR3 here is CASTGWEGLNYGYTF. The CDR3, as DNA: TGTGCCAGTACAGGGTGGGAAGGGTTAAACTATGGCTACACCTTC. The J gene is TRBJ1-2, the V gene TRBV5-5, with D tentatively TRBD1 (6 bases). CDR1 and CDR2 from the germline V gene are SGHKS and YYEKEE (reference sequence). Trimming removed 8 bases from V and 2 bases from J, with 19 bases in between. This CDR3 is built from 15 residues.

V and J are TRBV29-1 and TRBJ2-3; 7 bases fit TRBD1. Losses at the gene ends were 6 bases for V and 4 bases for J; bases not matched to a gene: 4. Germline V gene lookup returns CDR1 SQVTM and CDR2 ANQGSEA. This CDR3 has 12 amino acids. CDR3 amino acids: CSVRGRADTQYF. As DNA, the CDR3 is TGCAGCGTGAGGGGGCGTGCAGATACGCAGTATTTT.

The rearrangement uses TRBV19 and TRBJ1-1; 8 positions agree with TRBD1. The V segment lost 6 bases and the J segment 5 bases; nucleotides outside the gene matches: 8. This CDR3 spans 14 amino acids. In germline, CDR1 is LNHDA, CDR2 SQIVND (reference sequence). The DNA of the CDR3 is TGTGCCAGTAGCCAACAGGGGGTCAGGACTGAAGCTTTCTTT. It encodes CASSQQGVRTEAFF.

This clone was detected only a few times. V usage is TRBV5-4 and J usage is TRBJ1-1; 10 bases fit TRBD1. CDR3 length equals 15 residues. CDR1 is SGHNT and CDR2 is YYREEE in the germline V gene (reference sequence). With V trimmed by 4 bases and J by 1 base, 4 bases remained unmatched. CDR3 sequence: CASSERTGGNTEAFF. The CDR3 nucleotides read TGTGCCAGCAGCGAGAGGACAGGGGGGAACACTGAAGCTTTCTTT.